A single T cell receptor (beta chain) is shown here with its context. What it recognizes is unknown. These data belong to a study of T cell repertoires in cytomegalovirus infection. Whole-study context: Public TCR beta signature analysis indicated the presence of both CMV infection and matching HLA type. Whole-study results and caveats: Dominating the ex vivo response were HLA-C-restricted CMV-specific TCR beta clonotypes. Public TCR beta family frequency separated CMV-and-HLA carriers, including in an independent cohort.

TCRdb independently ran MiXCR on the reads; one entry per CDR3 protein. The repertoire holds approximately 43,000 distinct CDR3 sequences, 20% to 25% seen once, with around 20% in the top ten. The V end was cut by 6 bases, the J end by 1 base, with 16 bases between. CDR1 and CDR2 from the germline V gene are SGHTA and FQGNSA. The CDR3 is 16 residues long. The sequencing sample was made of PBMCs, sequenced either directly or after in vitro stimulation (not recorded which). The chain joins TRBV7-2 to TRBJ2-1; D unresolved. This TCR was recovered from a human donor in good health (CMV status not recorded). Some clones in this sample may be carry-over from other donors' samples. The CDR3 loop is CASSWKAPESYNEQFF. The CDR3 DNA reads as TGTGCCAGCAGTTGGAAGGCCCCGGAGTCCTACAATGAGCAGTTCTTC. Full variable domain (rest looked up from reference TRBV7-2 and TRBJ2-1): GAGVSQSPSNKVTEKGKDVELRCDPISGHTALYWYRQSLGQGLEFLIYFQGNSAPDKSGLPSDRFSAERTGGSVSTLTIQRTQQEDSAVYLCASSWKAPESYNEQFFGPGTRLTVL.